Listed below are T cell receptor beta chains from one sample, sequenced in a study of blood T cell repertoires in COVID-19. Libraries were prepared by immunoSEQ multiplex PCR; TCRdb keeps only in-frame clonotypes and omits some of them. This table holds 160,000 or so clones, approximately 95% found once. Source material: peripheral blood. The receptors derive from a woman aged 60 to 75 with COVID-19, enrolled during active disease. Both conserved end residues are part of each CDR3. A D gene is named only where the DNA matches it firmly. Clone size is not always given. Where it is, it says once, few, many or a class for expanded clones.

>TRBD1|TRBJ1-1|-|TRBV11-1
TGTGCCAGCAGACTCACAGGGGGCACTGAAGCTTTCTTT
CASRLTGGTEAFF
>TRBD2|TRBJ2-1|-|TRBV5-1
TGCGCCAGCAGCTTGGTTCGCGGGGGGGCCTACAATGAGCAGTTCTTC
CASSLVRGGAYNEQFF
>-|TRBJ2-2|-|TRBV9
TGTGCCAGCAGCGTACGACAGGTAGACACCGGGGAGCTGTTTTTT
CASSVRQVDTGELFF
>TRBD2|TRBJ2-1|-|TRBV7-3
TGTGCCAGCAGCACAACGGGGGGACTTGACTATATTAGCTCCTACAATGAGCAGTTCTTC
CASSTTGGLDYISSYNEQFF
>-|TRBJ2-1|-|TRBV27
TGTGCCAGCGCGGCGACTAGGGTTGTGGATGAGCAGTTCTTC
CASAATRVVDEQFF
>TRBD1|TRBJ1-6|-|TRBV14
TGTGCCAGCAGTCTGGGGACAGGGGGTTCACCCCTCCACTTT
CASSLGTGGSPLHF
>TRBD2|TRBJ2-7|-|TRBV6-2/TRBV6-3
TGTGCCAGCAGTTTAAGCGGGGGGGCAAGCGAGCAGTACTTC
CASSLSGGASEQYF
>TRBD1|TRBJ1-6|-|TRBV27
TGTGCCAGCAGTGTACAGGGGGCGCGAGGGTCACCCCTCCACTTT
CASSVQGARGSPLHF
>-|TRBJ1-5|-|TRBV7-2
TGTGCCAGCAGCCCCCGAGGGCACCTCAATCAGCCCCAGCATTTT
CASSPRGHLNQPQHF
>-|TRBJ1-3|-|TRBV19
TGTGCCAGTAGTCGACAGGTCTCTGGAAACACCATATATTTT
CASSRQVSGNTIYF
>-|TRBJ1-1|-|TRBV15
TGTGCCACCAGCAGAGACAGGAAAGTGGGCACTGAAGCTTTCTTT
CATSRDRKVGTEAFF
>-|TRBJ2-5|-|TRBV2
TGTGCCAGCCGCGGGGTCCGAAGGACCCAGTACTTC
CASRGVRRTQYF
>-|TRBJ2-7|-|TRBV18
TGTGCCAGCTCCGTTGTTTCCGAGCAGTACTTC
CASSVVSEQYF
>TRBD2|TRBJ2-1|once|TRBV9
TGTGCCAGCAGCGTAGCTCCTCCGGGACTAGCGAGGAGCTCCTACAATGAGCAGTTCTTC
CASSVAPPGLARSSYNEQFF
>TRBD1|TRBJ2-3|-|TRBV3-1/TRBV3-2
TGTGCCAGCAGCCCTACAGGGGGGGATACGCAGTATTTT
CASSPTGGDTQYF
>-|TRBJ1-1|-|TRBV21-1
TGTGCCAGCAGCGGATCGGGGTCAGGGGGAAGTGGGACTGAAGCTTTCTTT
CASSGSGSGGSGTEAFF
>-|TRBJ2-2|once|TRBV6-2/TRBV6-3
TGTGCCAGCAGCCTCCTCGGGACTGACACCGGGGAGCTGTTTTTT
CASSLLGTDTGELFF
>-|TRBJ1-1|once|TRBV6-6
TGTGCCAGCAGTGAGCCTTTGAGGAGGAACACTGAAGCTTTCTTT
CASSEPLRRNTEAFF
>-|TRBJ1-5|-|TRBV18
TGTGCCAGCTCACCACTTTCTGAGGATCAGCCCCAGCATTTT
CASSPLSEDQPQHF
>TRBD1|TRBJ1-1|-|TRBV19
TGTGCCAGTAGCTTCGGACAGGGGAGGACTGAAGCTTTCTTT
CASSFGQGRTEAFF
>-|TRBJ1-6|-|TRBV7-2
TGTGCCAGCAGCAAGGAGACAGGACCCCTCCACTTT
CASSKETGPLHF
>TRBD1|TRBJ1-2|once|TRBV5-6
TGTGCCAGCGTCACACAGGGGCTCACTAACTATGGCTACACCTTC
CASVTQGLTNYGYTF
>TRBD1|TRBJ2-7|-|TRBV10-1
TGCGCCAGTGCAAGGACAGGGGAGTCCGACGAGCAGTACTTC
CASARTGESDEQYF
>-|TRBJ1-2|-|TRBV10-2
TGCGCCAGCAGTCATCAGATTAACTATGGCTACACCTTC
CASSHQINYGYTF
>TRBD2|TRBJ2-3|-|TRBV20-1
TGCAGTGCTAGTGACCTAGCGGTTAGCACAGATACGCAGTATTTT
CSASDLAVSTDTQYF
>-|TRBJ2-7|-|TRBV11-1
TGTGCCAGCAGCACCTATATCCGGGACAAGTACGAGCAGTACTTC
CASSTYIRDKYEQYF
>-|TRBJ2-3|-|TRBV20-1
TGCAGTGCTAGTCCCCTAGGTTGGGCAGATACGCAGTATTTT
CSASPLGWADTQYF
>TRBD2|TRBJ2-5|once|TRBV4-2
TGTGCCAGCAGCCAAGAAGCTAGCGGGGGGCAAGAGACCCAGTACTTC
CASSQEASGGQETQYF
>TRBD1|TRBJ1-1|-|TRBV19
TGTGCCAGTAGAGCCTCCGGGACAGGGTCTGAAGCTTTCTTT
CASRASGTGSEAFF